This T cell receptor (beta chain) was identified in a study of CD8 T cells in ankylosing spondylitis. Study-wide points: Certain motif variants had earlier appeared in reactive arthritis synovial fluid and blood. It appeared that ankylosing spondylitis blood was characterized by a TCR beta motif of several highly homologous variants. Enrichment of disease-linked clones was reportedly significant in matched ankylosing spondylitis synovial fluid.

Deletions cut 4 bases from V and 5 bases from J, with 18 bases between. Per germline, CDR1 MNHEY and CDR2 SMNVEV (reference sequence). The CDR3 length is 15 residues. TCRdb used MiXCR to reprocess the 5' RACE reads, holding one entry per CDR3 protein. This table holds 130,000 or so distinct CDR3 sequences, approximately 6.8% found once. This clonotype was detected many times. Its antigen remains unknown. The V and J genes are TRBV27 and TRBJ2-7; D is undetermined. Sample: blood, either unsorted or a sorted T cell fraction (not recorded which). This clonotype originated in a male donor with ankylosing spondylitis or in good health (not recorded which). This chain's CDR3 is CASSSHPGREDEQYF. CDR3 nucleotide sequence: TGTGCCAGCAGTTCTCATCCCGGACGAGAGGACGAGCAGTACTTC.